What follows are 20 T cell receptor beta chains derived from one specimen sequenced in a study of cytomegalovirus exposure and HLA in healthy donors. The data were produced by immunoSEQ multiplex PCR, yet TCRdb's version contains in-frame clones alone and is incomplete. The top ten clones hold around 2.1% of a sample with about 150,000 clones, about 82% of them seen once. Sequenced input: PBMCs. These receptors came from a human donor in good health.

The chain carries TRBV7-2 and TRBJ1-2, with D uncertain. V lost 3 bases to trimming and J lost 4 bases, with 12 bases between them. This CDR3 is 14 amino acids long. Germline V gene lookup returns CDR1 SGHTA and CDR2 FQGNSA. CDR3 DNA: TGTGCCAGCAGCTTGTCAGGTGGTGTCTATGGCTACACCTTC. This sequence encodes CASSLSGGVYGYTF.

The rearrangement uses TRBV7-9 and TRBJ2-7, with D perhaps TRBD2 (6 bases). The CDR3 length is 12 residues. Trimming left V 6 bases short and J 6 bases short, with 12 bases between. Germline-derived CDR1 and CDR2 are SEHNR and FQNEAQ (reference sequence). In DNA, the CDR3 is TGTGCCAGCAGAGGGGAGGCCTTCGAGCAGTACTTC. Amino acid sequence: CASRGEAFEQYF. The full variable domain, rest sourced from reference TRBV7-9 and TRBJ2-7, is DTGVSQNPRHKITKRGQNVTFRCDPISEHNRLYWYRQTLGQGPEFLTYFQNEAQLEKSRLLSDRFSAERPKGSFSTLEIQRTEQGDSAMYLCASRGEAFEQYFGPGTRLTVT.

This sequence joins TRBV7-3 and TRBJ2-7; 15 bases line up with TRBD2. V was pared by 5 bases and J by 6 bases, with 8 bases of the junction left unmatched. The CDR3 is 16 amino acids. Germline V gene sequence: CDR1 SGHTA, CDR2 FQGTGA. The CDR3 DNA reads as TGTGCCAGCAGCCCATGGACTAGCGGGAGGGGGCGCGAGCAGTACTTC. The encoded protein is CASSPWTSGRGREQYF.

The rearrangement links TRBV4-1 to TRBJ2-7, with 8 bases identical to TRBD1. The CDR3 contains 14 residues. Germline-derived CDR1 and CDR2 are MGHRA and YSYEKL. V shed 3 bases, J shed 2 bases, and the junction held 3 bases outside the gene matches. The CDR3 protein is CASSHGTGAYEQYF. DNA for the CDR3: TGCGCCAGCAGCCATGGGACAGGAGCCTACGAGCAGTACTTC.

The chain joins TRBV27 to TRBJ2-7; TRBD2 agrees at 11 bases. Germline values: CDR1 MNHEY, CDR2 SMNVEV (reference sequence). With V trimmed by 2 bases and J by 2 bases, 14 bases remained unmatched. The CDR3 is 19 residues long. CDR3 coding DNA: TGTGCCAGCAGTTTACTTCCTAGCGGGAGGATTACTGGTCCCTACGAGCAGTACTTC. Translation: CASSLLPSGRITGPYEQYF.

This chain uses TRBV27 with TRBJ1-5; no definite D call. Germline V gene data show CDR1 as MNHEY and CDR2 as SMNVEV (reference sequence). The CDR3 totals 14 residues. Trimming took off 2 bases at V and 4 bases at J, with 9 bases between the two ends. CDR3 nucleotide sequence: TGTGCCAGCAGTTTACGGGAAGGGAATCAGCCCCAGCATTTT. Translated, it gives CASSLREGNQPQHF.

This clone has only one observation. The chain joins TRBV28 to TRBJ2-5; 7 bases are a match to TRBD1. The germline V gene has CDR1 MDHEN and CDR2 SYDVKM. Trimming at V came to 2 bases and at J to 1 base, leaving 10 bases not matched to a gene. There are 17 residues in the CDR3. The CDR3 nucleotides are TGTGCCAGCAGTTTACCCACGGGACAGCATATCCAAGAGACCCAGTACTTC. Protein: CASSLPTGQHIQETQYF.

The chain recombines TRBV7-2 with TRBJ1-2, with 9 bases lining up with TRBD1. Per the germline V gene, CDR1 is SGHTA and CDR2 is FQGNSA. V lost 4 bases, J lost 4 bases, and 13 bases stayed unmatched. The CDR3 has 17 residues. CDR3 region: CASSYTGGASYAYGYTF. CDR3 bases: TGTGCCAGCAGCTATACAGGGGGCGCCTCCTATGCCTATGGCTACACCTTC.

The chain employs TRBV27 and TRBJ2-7; TRBD2 matches 7 bases. The CDR3 runs 13 residues. Per germline, CDR1 MNHEY and CDR2 SMNVEV (reference sequence). The V and J ends lost 3 bases and 5 bases, in that order; junction bases with no gene match: 4. The CDR3, as DNA: TGTGCCAGCAGTTTTCGCGGGAGTAACGAGCAGTACTTC. It encodes CASSFRGSNEQYF.

The chain couples TRBV11-2 to TRBJ1-2, with a possible D match to TRBD1 (6 bases). Germline CDR1 reads SGHAT; CDR2 reads FQNNGV. The V end lost 8 bases, the J end lost 4 bases, and 11 bases lay between the germline ends. The length of the CDR3 is 12 residues. The CDR3 reads CASESGVYGYTF. The CDR3 DNA follows: TGTGCCAGCGAGTCAGGGGTCTATGGCTACACCTTC.

CDR3 bases: TGCGCCAGCAGCCAAGAGCAATCGGGGCTAGCGGGGGGGCGGAGGACCGGGGAGCTGTTTTTT. Its translation is CASSQEQSGLAGGRRTGELFF. The chain recombines TRBV4-3 with TRBJ2-2, with 12 bases lining up with TRBD2. Trimming took 0 bases from V and 5 from J; bases not matched to a gene: 16. This CDR3 is 21 amino acids long. Germline V lookup: CDR1 LGHNA, CDR2 YSLEER.

The rearrangement uses TRBV5-1 and TRBJ2-3, with D unresolved. The germline V gene has CDR1 SGHRS and CDR2 YFSETQ. V was clipped by 2 bases and J by 6 bases, with 7 bases between them. The CDR3 totals 12 residues. CDR3 protein: CASSFASDTQYF. CDR3 coding DNA: TGCGCCAGCAGCTTTGCGAGTGATACGCAGTATTTT.

The chain employs TRBV15 and TRBJ2-7; 7 bases are shared with TRBD2. Germline V gives CDR1 LNHNV, CDR2 YYDKDF (reference sequence). V was pared by 0 bases and J by 6 bases, with 17 bases of the junction left unmatched. The CDR3 is 18 residues long. The DNA for the CDR3 is TGTGCCACCAGCAGAGAAGCCTGGATGGGGCGGGAGTTTAGCGAGCAGTACTTC. As protein: CATSREAWMGREFSEQYF. Full variable domain (missing parts from reference TRBV15 and TRBJ2-7): DAMVIQNPRYQVTQFGKPVTLSCSQTLNHNVMYWYQQKSSQAPKLLFHYYDKDFNNEADTPDNFQSRRPNTSFCFLDIRSPGLGDTAMYLCATSREAWMGREFSEQYFGPGTRLTVT.

This sequence joins TRBV7-9 and TRBJ2-7; 8 bases fit TRBD2. The CDR3 runs 16 residues. Germline values: CDR1 SEHNR, CDR2 FQNEAQ (reference sequence). J was trimmed by 5 bases and V by 5 bases; bases with no gene match: 14. In DNA form, the CDR3 reads TGTGCCAGCAGCACCGGACCGGGAGGGCGGAACCACGAGCAGTACTTC. As protein: CASSTGPGGRNHEQYF.

The CDR3 nucleotides read TGTGCCAGCAGCCCTAGACAGGGAATGAACACTGAAGCTTTCTTT. This sequence encodes CASSPRQGMNTEAFF. The rearrangement uses TRBV9 and TRBJ1-1, with 7 bases lining up with TRBD1. Looked up from germline, CDR1 is SGDLS and CDR2 is YYNGEE. The V gene end was trimmed by 4 bases and the J gene end by 0 bases; junction bases not matched to a gene: 6. The CDR3 is 15 residues long.

The genes are TRBV5-1 and TRBJ2-7, with TRBD1 matching 8 bases. Germline V CDR1 and CDR2: SGHRS, YFSETQ. The CDR3 spans 15 residues. The V gene end was trimmed by 2 bases and the J gene end by 3 bases; junction bases not matched to a gene: 7. Written as DNA, the CDR3 is TGCGCCAGCAGCTTAAAGACAGGGGCCCTCTACGAGCAGTACTTC. It encodes CASSLKTGALYEQYF. Together with reference TRBV5-1 and TRBJ2-7, the CDR3 gives the full variable domain: KAGVTQTPRYLIKTRGQQVTLSCSPISGHRSVSWYQQTPGQGLQFLFEYFSETQRNKGNFPGRFSGRQFSNSRSEMNVSTLELGDSALYLCASSLKTGALYEQYFGPGTRLTVT.

The genes are TRBV18 and TRBJ2-2, with D possibly TRBD1 on 6 matching bases. Germline lookup yields CDR1 KGHSH and CDR2 LQKENI. Trimming shortened V by 1 base and J by 1 base, and 13 bases separated the two germline ends. This CDR3 is built from 17 residues. The CDR3 protein is CASSPLWQGRNTGELFF. DNA for the CDR3: TGTGCCAGCTCACCACTTTGGCAGGGGAGGAACACCGGGGAGCTGTTTTTT. The full variable domain, its missing parts supplied by reference TRBV18 and TRBJ2-2, is NAGVMQNPRHLVRRRGQEARLRCSPMKGHSHVYWYRQLPEEGLKFMVYLQKENIIDESGMPKERFSAEFPKEGPSILRIQQVVRGDSAAYFCASSPLWQGRNTGELFFGEGSRLTVL.

This clone has a handful of counts. The chain links TRBV30 to TRBJ1-1; no reliable D call. Germline-derived CDR1 and CDR2 are GTSNPN and SVGIG (reference sequence). This CDR3 has 11 amino acids. V lost 0 bases to trimming and J lost 7 bases, with 6 bases between them. CDR3 sequence reads: CAWSVQVEAFF. The CDR3 DNA reads as TGTGCCTGGAGTGTACAAGTTGAAGCTTTCTTT.

A remark on this clone: This sample includes further DNA sequences coding for the same CDR3. The chain employs TRBV18 and TRBJ2-5, with D tentatively TRBD1 (6 bases). This CDR3 comprises 14 residues. V lost 2 bases to trimming and J lost 1 base, with 8 bases between them. CDR1 and CDR2 (germline): KGHSH, LQKENI. The CDR3 is CASSPRGSQETQYF. The CDR3 bases are TGTGCCAGCTCACCAAGGGGGTCCCAAGAGACCCAGTACTTC.

V usage is TRBV2 and J usage is TRBJ2-6; 9 bases fit TRBD1. J gave up 0 bases and V 6 bases, and 9 bases lay outside the gene matches. The CDR3 runs 18 residues. Germline CDR1 SNHLY, CDR2 FYNNEI. CDR3 sequence reads: CASREPGQGSSGANVLTF. CDR3 DNA: TGTGCCAGCAGGGAACCGGGACAGGGTAGCTCTGGGGCCAACGTCCTGACTTTC. The entire variable domain, with the rest obtained from reference TRBV2 and TRBJ2-6, is as follows: EPEVTQTPSHQVTQMGQEVILRCVPISNHLYFYWYRQILGQKVEFLVSFYNNEISEKSEIFDDQFSVERPDGSNFTLKIRSTKLEDSAMYFCASREPGQGSSGANVLTFGAGSRLTVL.